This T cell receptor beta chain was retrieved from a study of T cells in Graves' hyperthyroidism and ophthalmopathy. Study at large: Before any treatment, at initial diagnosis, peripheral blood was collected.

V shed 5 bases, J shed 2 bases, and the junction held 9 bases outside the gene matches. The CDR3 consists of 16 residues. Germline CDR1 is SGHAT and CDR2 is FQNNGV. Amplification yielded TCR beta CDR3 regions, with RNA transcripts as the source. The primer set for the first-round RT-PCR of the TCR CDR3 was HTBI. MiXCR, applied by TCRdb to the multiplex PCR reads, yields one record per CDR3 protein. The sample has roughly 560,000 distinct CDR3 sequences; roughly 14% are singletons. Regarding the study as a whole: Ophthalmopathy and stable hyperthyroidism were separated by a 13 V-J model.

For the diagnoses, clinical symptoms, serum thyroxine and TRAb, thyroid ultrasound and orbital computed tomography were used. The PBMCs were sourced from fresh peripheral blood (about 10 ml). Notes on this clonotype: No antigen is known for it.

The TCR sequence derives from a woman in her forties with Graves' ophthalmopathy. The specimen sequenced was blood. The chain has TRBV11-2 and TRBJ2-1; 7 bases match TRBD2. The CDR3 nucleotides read TGTGCCAGCAGCCCCCGACTAGCAGAAACCTACAATGAGCAGTTCTTC. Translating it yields CASSPRLAETYNEQFF.